These 21 T cell receptor beta chains originate from one sample sequenced in a study of neurological immune-mediated disorders. TCRdb re-called the 5' RACE reads with MiXCR, one entry per CDR3 protein. The data contain tens of thousands of distinct CDR3 sequences, 3% to 3.5% of them singletons. Time point: longitudinal time-point 1 (baseline). Sequencing input: PBMCs. The receptor source for this set is a woman aged 60-75 years with multiple sclerosis.

This clonotype was recorded many times. V gene TRBV5-1 combines with J gene TRBJ1-1; D not certain. Trimming took 1 base from V and 4 from J, leaving 14 bases between them. The CDR3 spans 15 residues. CDR1 and CDR2 (germline): SGHRS, YFSETQ. The CDR3 region has the DNA TGCGCCAGCAGCTTGTCGCGTTCGGGCGGCACTGAAGCTTTCTTT. Its translation: CASSLSRSGGTEAFF.

This clonotype was detected ten times or more. The chain carries TRBV6-1 and TRBJ2-2, with 11 bases matching TRBD2. Unmatched junction bases numbered 3, after V lost 5 bases and J lost 4 bases. CDR1 is MNHNS, CDR2 SASEGT, per germline. The CDR3 is 15 amino acids. Written as DNA, the CDR3 is TGTGCCAGCAGTACTACTAGCGGGGGCACCGGGGAGCTGTTTTTT. It encodes CASSTTSGGTGELFF.

This clonotype was counted at least ten times. The V call is TRBV2, the J call TRBJ2-2; D uncertain. The CDR3 runs 14 residues. From germline, CDR1 is SNHLY and CDR2 FYNNEI. Trimming left V 7 bases short and J 6 bases short, with 15 bases between. The CDR3: CASTAASSAGELFF. The CDR3 DNA reads TGTGCCAGCACCGCGGCGTCATCGGCCGGGGAGCTGTTTTTT.

At least ten counts were recorded for this clonotype. This chain joins TRBV5-1 and TRBJ1-2; possible D gene TRBD1, 5 bases. The CDR3 extends over 14 amino acids. V was pared by 4 bases and J by 4 bases, with 14 bases between. Germline V gene lookup returns CDR1 SGHRS and CDR2 YFSETQ. The CDR3 loop is CASSEDDSIYGYTF. The DNA of the CDR3 is TGCGCCAGCAGCGAGGACGACAGCATCTATGGCTACACCTTC.

This clonotype occurred many times. CDR3 sequence: CASSRTSGSYNEQFF. The CDR3 DNA is TGTGCCAGCAGCCGGACTAGCGGTTCCTACAATGAGCAGTTCTTC. This chain uses TRBV6-2 or TRBV6-3 with TRBJ2-1, with 10 bases identical to TRBD2. CDR1 is MNHEY and CDR2 is SVGEGT in the germline V gene. The trim removed 6 bases at V and 1 base at J, leaving 3 bases unmatched. The CDR3 is 15 residues long.

This clonotype was counted at least ten times. J is TRBJ1-2 and V is TRBV20-1, with 8 nucleotides matching TRBD1. Germline values: CDR1 DFQATT, CDR2 SNEGSKA (reference sequence). The CDR3 extends over 14 amino acids. V was pared by 3 bases and J by 4 bases, with 7 bases of the junction left unmatched. This CDR3 reads CSARRTGSVYGYTF. The CDR3 nucleotides are TGCAGTGCTAGGAGGACAGGGAGTGTCTATGGCTACACCTTC.

The table lists this clonotype with many counts. V is TRBV12-3 or TRBV12-4 and J is TRBJ1-5, with D perhaps TRBD1 (5 bases). V gave up 4 bases and J gave up 0 bases, with 7 bases separating them. The CDR3 is made up of 14 amino acids. The CDR3 sequence is CASSYTGSNQPQHF. CDR3 bases: TGTGCCAGCAGTTATACAGGTAGCAATCAGCCCCAGCATTTT.

This clonotype was found many times. The chain recombines TRBV29-1 with TRBJ1-2; tentative D call: TRBD1 (6 bases). The CDR3 loop spans 12 amino acids. Per the germline V gene, CDR1 is SQVTM and CDR2 is ANQGSEA. V lost 4 bases and J lost 4, with 10 bases in between. The CDR3 region is CSVGTVSYGYTF. In nucleotides, the CDR3 is TGCAGCGTTGGGACAGTAAGCTATGGCTACACCTTC.

Judged by abundance, this clonotype is medium-sized (0.01 to 0.1%). The genes are TRBV15 and TRBJ1-2; no reliable D call. This CDR3 has 16 amino acids. The germline V gene encodes CDR1 LNHNV and CDR2 YYDKDF (reference sequence). The germline V and J ends were trimmed by 1 base and 0 bases, with 12 bases remaining between them. The CDR3 bases are TGTGCCACCAGCAGAGGCGCGCGACCCTCTAACTATGGCTACACCTTC. It encodes CATSRGARPSNYGYTF.

This clonotype occurred many times. The rearrangement joins TRBV20-1 to TRBJ1-5; D unclear. In germline, CDR1 is DFQATT, CDR2 SNEGSKA (reference sequence). This CDR3 has 12 residues. The V end lost 3 bases, the J end lost 2 bases, and 5 bases lay between the germline ends. CDR3 bases: TGCAGTGCTAGCCGGGGCAATCAGCCCCAGCATTTT. Amino acids: CSASRGNQPQHF.

This clonotype came up many times. This rearrangement joins TRBV6-1 to TRBJ1-4; D unresolved. Germline CDR1 and CDR2: MNHNS and SASEGT. V shed 6 bases and J shed 0 bases, with 8 bases lying between them. The CDR3 has 14 amino acids. CDR3 DNA: TGTGCCAGCAGACAGCTTGCAACTAATGAAAAACTGTTTTTT. Its translation: CASRQLATNEKLFF.

This clonotype came up many times. The chain recombines TRBV5-1 with TRBJ1-1, with a weak D call TRBD1 (6 bases). Germline V lookup: CDR1 SGHRS, CDR2 YFSETQ. The CDR3 sequence is 16 residues long. Deletions cut 5 bases from V and 1 base from J, with 18 bases between. CDR3 residues: CASRRGAGARNTEAFF. The CDR3 bases are TGCGCCAGCAGGAGAGGCGCAGGGGCGCGGAACACTGAAGCTTTCTTT. Drawing the rest from reference TRBV5-1 and TRBJ1-1, the complete variable domain is KAGVTQTPRYLIKTRGQQVTLSCSPISGHRSVSWYQQTPGQGLQFLFEYFSETQRNKGNFPGRFSGRQFSNSRSEMNVSTLELGDSALYLCASRRGAGARNTEAFFGQGTRLTVV.

This clonotype was observed many times. The chain combines TRBV7-2 with TRBJ2-2, with 7 bases matching TRBD1. The CDR3 runs to 15 residues. Germline V gene sequence: CDR1 SGHTA, CDR2 FQGNSA. V dropped 6 bases and J dropped 2; count of bases not matched to a gene: 6. The CDR3 DNA follows: TGTGCCAGCAGACCGGGACAGACAAACACCGGGGAGCTGTTTTTT. Its protein product is CASRPGQTNTGELFF. Based on the CDR3 plus reference TRBV7-2 and TRBJ2-2, the full variable domain is GAGVSQSPSNKVTEKGKDVELRCDPISGHTALYWYRQSLGQGLEFLIYFQGNSAPDKSGLPSDRFSAERTGGSVSTLTIQRTQQEDSAVYLCASRPGQTNTGELFFGEGSRLTVL.

In this sample, this clonotype turned up a few times. At one end the junction does not follow the germline gene, possibly because of a read error. The chain carries TRBV7-2 and TRBJ2-3, with D unclear. CDR3 length equals 12 residues. The germline V gene has CDR1 SGHTA and CDR2 FQGNSA. This CDR3 reads CDSSTLRDTQYF. The CDR3 DNA reads TGTGACAGCAGCACCCTACGAGATACGCAGTATTTT.

This clonotype was recorded many times. The chain is built from TRBV3-1 and TRBJ2-7; D is uncertain. Trimming took 4 bases from V and 3 from J, leaving 13 bases between them. CDR3 length: 14 amino acids. CDR1 is LGHDT, CDR2 YNNKEL, per germline (reference sequence). The CDR3 protein is CASSPEPQRYEQYF. The CDR3 DNA reads TGTGCCAGCAGCCCGGAACCCCAGCGCTACGAGCAGTACTTC.

At least ten counts were recorded for this clonotype. The chain combines TRBV20-1 with TRBJ2-3, with 12 bases fitting TRBD2. The V gene's germline CDR1 is DFQATT and CDR2 SNEGSKA (reference sequence). This CDR3 has 13 amino acids. The ends lost 3 bases at V and 5 bases at J; junction bases unmatched: 0. This chain's CDR3 is CSARTSGGDTQYF. CDR3 coding DNA: TGCAGTGCTAGGACTAGCGGGGGAGATACGCAGTATTTT.

This clonotype was seen repeatedly, ten times or more. The chain carries TRBV5-1 and TRBJ2-7, with D unclear. V gave up 3 bases and J gave up 0 bases, with 10 bases separating them. Germline V lookup: CDR1 SGHRS, CDR2 YFSETQ. This CDR3 has 14 residues. The CDR3 bases are TGCGCCAGCAGCTGGGATAGCAACTCCTACGAGCAGTACTTC. Amino acid sequence: CASSWDSNSYEQYF.

In this sample, this clonotype turned up many times. The chain combines TRBV6-1 with TRBJ2-5; 10 bases map to TRBD2. The germline CDR1 and CDR2 sequences are MNHNS and SASEGT. This CDR3 comprises 15 residues. V shed 5 bases, J shed 5 bases, and the junction held 8 bases outside the gene matches. CDR3 bases: TGTGCCAGCAGTCGGACTAGCGGCCCTTCGGAGACCCAGTACTTC. The encoded protein is CASSRTSGPSETQYF.

Details on this clonotype: With a much larger clone just one base away, this may be a read error. This chain links TRBV6-5 with TRBJ2-2; 7 bases align to TRBD1. Germline V lookup: CDR1 MNHEY, CDR2 SVGAGI. This CDR3 is 12 amino acids long. The chain's CDR3 is CDSRGQSRELFF. In nucleotides, the CDR3 is TGTGACAGCAGGGGACAGTCCAGGGAGCTGTTTTTT.

Many counts were recorded for this clonotype. The gene calls are TRBV20-1 and TRBJ2-1; 9 nucleotides align to TRBD2. Per the germline V gene, CDR1 is DFQATT and CDR2 is SNEGSKA (reference sequence). V was clipped by 2 bases and J by 2 bases; unmatched bases: 4. The CDR3 consists of 15 residues. CDR3 loop: CSARRAGGPYNEQFF. The DNA of the CDR3 is TGCAGTGCTAGACGAGCGGGGGGACCCTACAATGAGCAGTTCTTC.

This clonotype was seen at least ten times. CDR3 protein: CASSRPGGGNTEAFF. DNA of the CDR3: TGTGCCAGCAGCCGTCCTGGAGGGGGGAACACTGAAGCTTTCTTT. The J gene is TRBJ1-1, the V gene TRBV7-9, with D perhaps TRBD1 (6 bases). The germline V gene encodes CDR1 SEHNR and CDR2 FQNEAQ (reference sequence). The CDR3 has 15 residues. The V and J ends lost 5 bases and 1 base respectively, with 14 bases between them.